This record looks at one T cell receptor beta chain sequence and its context. No antigen is known for it. Germline CDR1 SEHNR, CDR2 FQNEAQ (reference sequence). The CDR3 runs to 15 residues. The V end lost 5 bases, the J end lost 2 bases, and 13 bases lay between the germline ends. The data originate from a study of cytomegalovirus exposure and HLA in healthy donors. Study conclusions and caveats: TCR beta V- and J-gene trimming, according to a later analysis, was linked to a missense DCLRE1C variant. Across all donors, roughly uniform sequencing depth was an assumption of the presence/absence analyses.

PCR used 60 Vbeta primers and 13 Jbeta primers. Sequencing was performed with immunoSEQ multiplex PCR; in TCRdb, only in-frame clones are kept and a portion is missing. Among about 88,000 clones listed, around 90% were seen once. This TCR came from a man in his late teens or twenties in good health and CMV-seronegative. The material sequenced was PBMCs. V gene TRBV7-9 combines with J gene TRBJ2-1; D perhaps matches TRBD2 (6 bases). CDR3 sequence reads: CASSPGTLTYNEQFF. The CDR3 nucleotides are TGTGCCAGCAGCCCCGGGACTTTGACCTACAATGAGCAGTTCTTC. Full variable domain (outside the CDR3, taken from reference TRBV7-9 and TRBJ2-1): DTGVSQNPRHKITKRGQNVTFRCDPISEHNRLYWYRQTLGQGPEFLTYFQNEAQLEKSRLLSDRFSAERPKGSFSTLEIQRTEQGDSAMYLCASSPGTLTYNEQFFGPGTRLTVL.